These T cell receptor beta chains were read from a single sample in a study of blood T cells in healthy people across ages. TCRdb reprocessed the 5' RACE reads with MiXCR, giving one entry per CDR3 protein. The sample includes hundreds of thousands of distinct CDR3 sequences, 35% to 40% of them seen just once. Input material: blood. Source of these receptors: a man between 18 and 29 years old in good health. Both conserved end residues are part of each CDR3. Each record gives: clone size, V gene, D gene, J gene, CDR3 protein, CDR3 DNA. D genes are given only for firm matches. Expanded clones get a size class; other rows say once, few or many, or leave the size out.

abundance: few; v_gene: TRBV12-3/TRBV12-4; d_gene: .; j_gene: TRBJ2-7; CDR3aa: CASSPHRDYEQYF; CDR3nt: TGTGCCAGCAGCCCACATAGAGACTACGAGCAGTACTTC
abundance: .; v_gene: TRBV29-1; d_gene: .; j_gene: TRBJ2-7; CDR3aa: CSVEQSYEQYF; CDR3nt: TGCAGCGTTGAACAGAGCTACGAGCAGTACTTC
abundance: many; v_gene: TRBV14; d_gene: TRBD1; j_gene: TRBJ1-2; CDR3aa: CASSPGTGARYTF; CDR3nt: TGTGCCAGCAGCCCAGGGACAGGGGCGCGCTACACCTTC
abundance: few; v_gene: TRBV19; d_gene: .; j_gene: TRBJ2-3; CDR3aa: CASSISTETTDTQYF; CDR3nt: TGTGCCAGTAGTATATCGACAGAGACCACAGATACGCAGTATTTT
abundance: .; v_gene: TRBV6-5; d_gene: .; j_gene: TRBJ1-1; CDR3aa: CASRPGGGNTEAFF; CDR3nt: TGTGCCAGCAGACCCGGGGGGGGGAACACTGAAGCTTTCTTT
abundance: .; v_gene: TRBV28; d_gene: .; j_gene: TRBJ1-2; CDR3aa: CASSPASTATSYGYTF; CDR3nt: TGTGCCAGCAGCCCCGCTTCGACAGCTACTAGCTATGGCTACACCTTC
abundance: many; v_gene: TRBV27; d_gene: .; j_gene: TRBJ2-1; CDR3aa: CASSRPGGYNEQFF; CDR3nt: TGTGCCAGCAGCCGGCCGGGCGGCTACAATGAGCAGTTCTTC
abundance: .; v_gene: TRBV20-1; d_gene: .; j_gene: TRBJ1-4; CDR3aa: CSAIQGEKLFF; CDR3nt: TGCAGTGCTATCCAGGGTGAAAAACTGTTTTTT
abundance: many; v_gene: TRBV4-3; d_gene: .; j_gene: TRBJ2-5; CDR3aa: CASSQASTGYNQETQYF; CDR3nt: TGCGCCAGCAGCCAAGCGTCGACAGGATATAACCAAGAGACCCAGTACTTC
abundance: .; v_gene: TRBV6-2/TRBV6-3; d_gene: .; j_gene: TRBJ1-2; CDR3aa: CASSDSGSYGYTF; CDR3nt: TGTGCCAGCAGTGACTCGGGCAGCTATGGCTACACCTTC
abundance: .; v_gene: TRBV4-1; d_gene: .; j_gene: TRBJ2-7; CDR3aa: CASSLTTPGTSSYEQYF; CDR3nt: TGCGCCAGCAGCCTTACCACACCCGGGACATCTTCCTACGAGCAGTACTTC
abundance: .; v_gene: TRBV7-9; d_gene: .; j_gene: TRBJ2-1; CDR3aa: CASSLGGLRSSYNEQFF; CDR3nt: TGTGCCAGCAGCTTAGGGGGACTCCGGAGCTCCTACAATGAGCAGTTCTTC
abundance: .; v_gene: TRBV6-6; d_gene: .; j_gene: TRBJ1-6; CDR3aa: CASSPRAVHNSPLHF; CDR3nt: TGTGCCAGCAGTCCCCGGGCAGTCCATAATTCACCCCTCCACTTT
abundance: .; v_gene: TRBV12-3/TRBV12-4; d_gene: TRBD1; j_gene: TRBJ2-7; CDR3aa: CASAPGTGGHLIYEQYF; CDR3nt: TGTGCCAGCGCCCCGGGAACAGGGGGCCATCTTATCTACGAGCAGTACTTC
abundance: .; v_gene: TRBV12-3/TRBV12-4; d_gene: .; j_gene: TRBJ1-6; CDR3aa: CASSTRSPLHF; CDR3nt: TGTGCCAGCAGTACAAGGTCACCCCTCCACTTT
abundance: .; v_gene: TRBV6-2/TRBV6-3; d_gene: .; j_gene: TRBJ2-7; CDR3aa: CASSDRTVPYEQYF; CDR3nt: TGTGCCAGCAGTGACAGGACTGTACCCTACGAGCAGTACTTC
abundance: .; v_gene: TRBV6-5; d_gene: .; j_gene: TRBJ2-2; CDR3aa: CASSPRRENTGELFF; CDR3nt: TGTGCCAGCAGTCCACGGCGGGAGAACACCGGGGAGCTGTTTTTT
abundance: .; v_gene: TRBV7-9; d_gene: .; j_gene: TRBJ1-2; CDR3aa: CASSHILGPYGCTF; CDR3nt: TGTGCCAGCAGCCACATCCTTGGACCCTATGGCTGCACCTTC
abundance: few; v_gene: TRBV12-3/TRBV12-4; d_gene: .; j_gene: TRBJ2-2; CDR3aa: CASSRRAGGELFF; CDR3nt: TGTGCCAGCAGTCGCAGGGCTGGCGGGGAGCTGTTTTTT
abundance: .; v_gene: TRBV7-2; d_gene: .; j_gene: TRBJ2-3; CDR3aa: CASSLNSPSTDTQYF; CDR3nt: TGTGCCAGCAGCTTAAATAGCCCTAGCACAGATACGCAGTATTTT
abundance: many; v_gene: TRBV20-1; d_gene: .; j_gene: TRBJ2-5; CDR3aa: CSARDFRSQETQYF; CDR3nt: TGCAGTGCTAGAGATTTCCGGTCCCAAGAGACCCAGTACTTC
abundance: .; v_gene: TRBV7-9; d_gene: .; j_gene: TRBJ1-2; CDR3aa: CASSLLSGYTF; CDR3nt: TGTGCCAGCAGCTTATTGAGTGGCTACACCTTC
abundance: .; v_gene: TRBV7-2; d_gene: TRBD1; j_gene: TRBJ1-1; CDR3aa: CASSFTSTGRAFF; CDR3nt: TGTGCCAGCAGCTTTACATCGACAGGGAGAGCTTTCTTT
abundance: .; v_gene: TRBV5-1; d_gene: TRBD2; j_gene: TRBJ2-5; CDR3aa: CASTLTFGTSQETQYF; CDR3nt: TGCGCCAGCACCCTTACGTTCGGGACTAGTCAGGAGACCCAGTACTTC
abundance: many; v_gene: TRBV5-1; d_gene: .; j_gene: TRBJ2-3; CDR3aa: CASSLNSASTDTQYF; CDR3nt: TGCGCCAGCAGCTTGAACAGCGCGAGCACAGATACGCAGTATTTT
abundance: once; v_gene: TRBV20-1; d_gene: .; j_gene: TRBJ1-2; CDR3aa: CSASFNRGNYGYTF; CDR3nt: TGCAGTGCTAGTTTCAACCGGGGCAACTATGGCTACACCTTC
abundance: few; v_gene: TRBV3-1; d_gene: .; j_gene: TRBJ1-2; CDR3aa: CASSQVNTGWSYGYTF; CDR3nt: TGTGCCAGCAGCCAAGTGAATACGGGCTGGAGCTATGGCTACACCTTC
abundance: few; v_gene: TRBV4-3; d_gene: .; j_gene: TRBJ2-3; CDR3aa: CASSQRYGGRADTQYF; CDR3nt: TGCGCCAGCAGCCAAAGATACGGGGGAAGGGCAGATACGCAGTATTTT
abundance: few; v_gene: TRBV21-1; d_gene: .; j_gene: TRBJ1-2; CDR3aa: CASSNPHPRNGYTF; CDR3nt: TGTGCCAGCAGCAACCCCCACCCTAGGAATGGCTACACCTTC
abundance: few; v_gene: TRBV6-6; d_gene: TRBD2; j_gene: TRBJ2-7; CDR3aa: CASSKTSLADPDDEQYF; CDR3nt: TGTGCCAGCAGTAAAACTTCACTAGCGGACCCTGACGACGAGCAGTACTTC
abundance: .; v_gene: TRBV7-2; d_gene: TRBD1; j_gene: TRBJ2-5; CDR3aa: CASSWTGGLGETQYF; CDR3nt: TGTGCCAGCAGCTGGACAGGGGGCTTAGGGGAGACCCAGTACTTC
abundance: .; v_gene: TRBV12-3/TRBV12-4; d_gene: .; j_gene: TRBJ1-1; CDR3aa: CASSLVSGTEAFF; CDR3nt: TGTGCCAGCAGTTTAGTTTCCGGCACTGAAGCTTTCTTT
abundance: .; v_gene: TRBV7-9; d_gene: TRBD2; j_gene: TRBJ2-5; CDR3aa: CASSLVSWTSKETQYF; CDR3nt: TGTGCCAGCAGCTTAGTCTCTTGGACTAGCAAAGAGACCCAGTACTTC
abundance: few; v_gene: TRBV7-9; d_gene: .; j_gene: TRBJ2-1; CDR3aa: CASSSLDLYTERNEQFF; CDR3nt: TGTGCCAGCAGCTCCTTGGACCTATACACCGAGAGGAATGAGCAGTTCTTC
abundance: many; v_gene: TRBV5-1; d_gene: .; j_gene: TRBJ2-1; CDR3aa: CASSGNRVDNNEQFF; CDR3nt: TGCGCCAGCAGCGGAAACAGGGTCGACAACAATGAGCAGTTCTTC
abundance: few; v_gene: TRBV3-1; d_gene: .; j_gene: TRBJ1-2; CDR3aa: CATSRDFFYGYTF; CDR3nt: TGTGCCACGAGCCGGGATTTCTTTTATGGCTACACCTTC
abundance: once; v_gene: TRBV6-5; d_gene: TRBD2; j_gene: TRBJ2-3; CDR3aa: CASGRGTSTGTQYF; CDR3nt: TGTGCCAGCGGGAGGGGGACTAGCACAGGTACGCAGTATTTT
abundance: .; v_gene: TRBV5-1; d_gene: TRBD1; j_gene: TRBJ2-3; CDR3aa: CASSLGNRGTDTQYF; CDR3nt: TGCGCCAGCAGCTTGGGGAACAGGGGTACAGATACGCAGTATTTT
abundance: .; v_gene: TRBV7-2; d_gene: .; j_gene: TRBJ1-4; CDR3aa: CASSFQGGTLNEKLFF; CDR3nt: TGTGCCAGCAGCTTCCAAGGGGGGACCCTTAATGAAAAACTGTTTTTT
abundance: once; v_gene: TRBV28; d_gene: .; j_gene: TRBJ1-4; CDR3aa: CASSLFRGKRVNEKLFF; CDR3nt: TGTGCCAGCAGTTTATTCCGGGGCAAGCGAGTTAATGAAAAACTGTTTTTT
abundance: many; v_gene: TRBV12-3/TRBV12-4; d_gene: TRBD2; j_gene: TRBJ2-5; CDR3aa: CASSLDTSGAVQYF; CDR3nt: TGTGCCAGCAGTTTAGATACTAGCGGGGCCGTCCAGTACTTC
abundance: few; v_gene: TRBV4-3; d_gene: .; j_gene: TRBJ2-2; CDR3aa: CASSQDRGLNTGELFF; CDR3nt: TGCGCCAGCAGCCAAGATAGGGGACTGAACACCGGGGAGCTGTTTTTT
abundance: .; v_gene: TRBV4-1; d_gene: TRBD2; j_gene: TRBJ2-5; CDR3aa: CASSQEMVKRGGQETQYF; CDR3nt: TGCGCCAGCAGCCAAGAAATGGTTAAGCGGGGGGGACAAGAGACCCAGTACTTC